One and the same sample provided the 2 T cell receptor beta chains below, sequenced in a study of regulatory T cells in long-lasting Graves disease. Time point indicated: newly diagnosed GD, antithyroid drugs for less than 3 months. TCR sequences were obtained from RNA taken from PBMCs. Library construction for TCR beta used iRepertoire HTBI primers and Arm-PCR of CDR3 regions. TCRdb reprocessed the multiplex PCR reads with MiXCR, giving one entry per CDR3 protein. The sample lists 400,000 to 550,000 distinct CDR3 sequences, roughly 15% occurring once. The same sample was also studied in work on T cells in Graves' hyperthyroidism and ophthalmopathy.

This specimen consisted of peripheral blood mononuclear cells (PBMCs), obtained at new diagnosis, from a patient treated with antithyroid drugs. These receptor sequences come from a woman aged 30 to 39 with Graves disease.

This clonotype has only a few counts. V and J are TRBV3-1 and TRBJ2-7; D is perhaps TRBD1 or TRBD2 (6 bases each). Germline CDR1 and CDR2: LGHDT and YNNKEL (reference sequence). The CDR3 totals 13 residues. The V end lost 10 bases, the J end lost 7 bases, and 20 bases lay between the germline ends. The CDR3 reads CATLGWGAGEQYF. In DNA, the CDR3 is TGTGCCACCCTAGGATGGGGGGCGGGGGAGCAGTACTTC.

This clonotype has only a few counts. This chain uses TRBV7-9 with TRBJ2-7, with D perhaps matching TRBD1 (6 bases). The V gene's germline CDR1 is SEHNR and CDR2 FQNEAQ (reference sequence). The CDR3 extends over 15 amino acids. Trimming cost V 6 bases and J 6 bases, with 21 bases left between them. In nucleotides, the CDR3 is TGTGCCAGCAGGACTTCCGGGACAAGCCCTTCCGAGCAGTACTTC. It specifies CASRTSGTSPSEQYF.